This TCR beta chain was sequenced in a study of T cell responses to AZD1222 COVID-19 vaccine. Notes on the study in general: Among the donors, most were white British and more were female, and clonal diversity was possibly underestimated. Compared with day 0, the breadth and depth of the Spike-specific TCR repertoire rose significantly after two doses of AZD1222. Among spike-specific TCRs, nearly half reportedly target unmutated variant regions. Without day 14 samples, only post-peak T cell repertoires were studied.

The repertoire was sequenced with immunoSEQ multiplex PCR; TCRdb's copy has only in-frame clones and lacks some. The sample lists 150,000 to 200,000 clones; about 91% were seen once. Details on this clone: What it binds is unknown.

Germline assignment: CDR1 SGHNT and CDR2 YYREEE (reference sequence). Germline trimming cut 4 bases from V and 5 bases from J; bases unmatched to any gene: 7. There are 15 residues in the CDR3. This receptor was identified in an adult who received the AZD1222 COVID-19 vaccine. The rearrangement joins TRBV5-4 to TRBJ2-5; TRBD2 matches at 11 bases. This specimen consisted of peripheral blood, obtained 28 days after the second AZD1222 dose. The CDR3 loop reads CASSPLAGGPETQYF. The CDR3 nucleotides are TGTGCCAGCAGCCCTTTAGCGGGGGGGCCGGAGACCCAGTACTTC.